What follows are 23 T cell receptor beta chains derived from one specimen sequenced in a study of shared clonotypes between healthy human individuals. The data were produced by immunoSEQ multiplex PCR, yet TCRdb's version contains in-frame clones alone and is incomplete. Here the sample spans approximately 2.1 million clones, 93% being singletons. Sequencing was done on a sample of naive CD4+ T cells from PBMCs. Subset in this sample: CD45RA+ positively selected. The origin of the receptors is a man younger than 35 in good health. Some clones in this sample may be carry-over from other donors' samples.

The genes are TRBV27 and TRBJ2-3, with D possibly being TRBD2 (7 bases). The CDR3 length is 16 residues. Looked up from germline, CDR1 is MNHEY and CDR2 is SMNVEV (reference sequence). Trimming pared 6 bases from V and 3 bases from J, leaving 19 bases between. This chain's CDR3 is CASSRPRGGGTDTQYF. The CDR3, as DNA: TGTGCCAGCAGCCGACCCCGAGGGGGGGGGACAGATACGCAGTATTTT.

This clone has just one count. The V call is TRBV5-1, the J call TRBJ1-5; no definite D call. V gave up 0 bases and J gave up 2 bases, with 9 bases separating them. This CDR3 is 15 amino acids long. Germline V lookup: CDR1 SGHRS, CDR2 YFSETQ. CDR3 sequence: CASSLDPDGNQPQHF. The CDR3 nucleotides are TGCGCCAGCAGCTTGGACCCGGACGGCAATCAGCCCCAGCATTTT. Complete variable domain (other parts from reference TRBV5-1 and TRBJ1-5): KAGVTQTPRYLIKTRGQQVTLSCSPISGHRSVSWYQQTPGQGLQFLFEYFSETQRNKGNFPGRFSGRQFSNSRSEMNVSTLELGDSALYLCASSLDPDGNQPQHFGDGTRLSIL.

Comments on this clone: Additional DNA sequences in this sample encode the identical CDR3. V is TRBV5-1 and J is TRBJ2-5; 8 bases match TRBD1. Germline values: CDR1 SGHRS, CDR2 YFSETQ. The V and J ends lost 2 bases and 2 bases, in that order; junction bases with no gene match: 2. This CDR3 is built from 14 residues. CDR3 sequence: CASSLTGGQETQYF. The CDR3, as DNA: TGCGCCAGCAGCTTAACAGGGGGTCAAGAGACCCAGTACTTC.

The chain uses TRBV7-9 and TRBJ2-5; 9 bases fit TRBD1. The CDR3 is 16 amino acids. Germline lookup yields CDR1 SEHNR and CDR2 FQNEAQ (reference sequence). V dropped 8 bases and J dropped 2; count of bases not matched to a gene: 12. CDR3 coding DNA: TGTGCCAGCTCGAAGAGACCGACAGGGGGACAAGAGACCCAGTACTTC. Protein sequence: CASSKRPTGGQETQYF.

The chain uses TRBV2 and TRBJ1-1, with TRBD1 identical over 9 bases. CDR1 is SNHLY, CDR2 FYNNEI, per germline. CDR3 length equals 15 residues. V shed 6 bases and J 5 bases; nucleotides not matched to a gene: 10. The CDR3 DNA is TGTGCCAGCAGAGTACGACAGGGGGTGGGTACTGAAGCTTTCTTT. As protein: CASRVRQGVGTEAFF.

With respect to this clone: Within the sample, other DNA sequences also encode this same CDR3. The chain has TRBV18 and TRBJ2-2; no clear D gene. V was trimmed by 6 bases and J by 4 bases, leaving 6 bases between them. From germline, CDR1 is KGHSH and CDR2 LQKENI. The CDR3 consists of 12 residues. Here the CDR3 reads CASSPVTGELFF. The CDR3 DNA follows: TGTGCCAGCTCGCCCGTCACCGGGGAGCTGTTTTTT.

The genes are TRBV19 and TRBJ1-2, with a weak D call TRBD1 (5 bases). V was cut by 1 base and J by 8 bases, with 11 bases left in between. This CDR3 contains 13 residues. The V gene's germline CDR1 is LNHDA and CDR2 SQIVND (reference sequence). The CDR3: CASSIVSGNGYTF. CDR3 nucleotide sequence: TGTGCCAGTAGTATAGTTTCAGGGAACGGCTACACCTTC.

The chain employs TRBV7-2 and TRBJ1-5; 8 bases are shared with TRBD1. In germline, CDR1 is SGHTA, CDR2 FQGNSA. This CDR3 is built from 14 residues. The ends lost 5 bases at V and 5 bases at J; junction bases unmatched: 5. CDR3 in amino acids: CASSPRQGHQPQHF. The CDR3 DNA reads TGTGCCAGCAGCCCCAGACAGGGGCATCAGCCCCAGCATTTT.

The genes are TRBV27 and TRBJ2-5, with TRBD1 identical over 9 bases. The CDR3 sequence is 15 residues long. CDR1 MNHEY and CDR2 SMNVEV come from the germline V gene (reference sequence). The ends lost 3 bases at V and 3 bases at J; junction bases unmatched: 5. CDR3 residues: CASSFPGQGKETQYF. The CDR3 nucleotides read TGTGCCAGCAGTTTTCCGGGACAGGGAAAAGAGACCCAGTACTTC.

The chain recombines TRBV7-9 with TRBJ1-2; D not certain. The CDR3 consists of 14 residues. Germline V CDR1 and CDR2: SEHNR, FQNEAQ (reference sequence). The germline V and J ends were trimmed by 5 bases and 1 base, with 11 bases remaining between them. The CDR3 bases are TGTGCCAGCAGCAGTGAGGACGGTAACTATGGCTACACCTTC. Translated: CASSSEDGNYGYTF.

The chain couples TRBV4-1 to TRBJ1-5; D may be TRBD1 (5 bases). This CDR3 region has 16 residues. Trimming left V 1 base short and J 8 bases short, with 18 bases between. CDR1 and CDR2 (germline): MGHRA, YSYEKL. The CDR3 sequence is CASSQGRGTISEPQHF. The CDR3, as DNA: TGCGCCAGCAGCCAAGGCCGGGGGACTATCAGTGAGCCCCAGCATTTT.

In nucleotides, the CDR3 is TGTGCCAGCAGTTTTGGGGGACAGGAGCGTGGAAACACCATATATTTT. Its protein is CASSFGGQERGNTIYF. The genes are TRBV28 and TRBJ1-3, with 8 bases identical to TRBD1. There are 16 residues in the CDR3. Germline CDR1 is MDHEN and CDR2 is SYDVKM. The ends lost 3 bases at V and 3 bases at J; junction bases unmatched: 7.

The V call is TRBV5-4, the J call TRBJ1-1; no reliable D call. V was clipped by 0 bases and J by 4 bases, with 10 bases between them. Germline V gene sequence: CDR1 SGHNT, CDR2 YYREEE (reference sequence). The CDR3 length is 14 residues. CDR3 bases: TGTGCCAGCAGCTTGGTCCCAGAAGTCACTGAAGCTTTCTTT. Translated, it gives CASSLVPEVTEAFF.

The genes are TRBV9 and TRBJ2-3; no reliable D call. Germline lookup yields CDR1 SGDLS and CDR2 YYNGEE. The CDR3 has 15 residues. Trimming shortened V by 4 bases and J by 6 bases, and 18 bases separated the two germline ends. In DNA, the CDR3 is TGTGCCAGCAGCCCCGACCCCGTGCCGAGGGATACGCAGTATTTT. Protein product: CASSPDPVPRDTQYF.

This sequence joins TRBV15 and TRBJ2-2, with D possibly being TRBD1 (7 bases). Trimming took off 1 base at V and 6 bases at J, with 18 bases between the two ends. Germline CDR1 is LNHNV and CDR2 is YYDKDF (reference sequence). This CDR3 is 17 amino acids long. CDR3 in DNA: TGTGCCACCAGCAGAGTAAGGGGGCCACGGAGGGCCGGGGAGCTGTTTTTT. Translation: CATSRVRGPRRAGELFF.

This clone has a single count. The chain couples TRBV19 to TRBJ1-5; the D is unclear. Germline CDR1 LNHDA, CDR2 SQIVND (reference sequence). The CDR3 covers 13 residues. V lost 3 bases to trimming and J lost 6 bases, with 9 bases between them. The CDR3 DNA follows: TGTGCCAGTAGTATTCGGGTATTTCAGCCCCAGCATTTT. It encodes CASSIRVFQPQHF.

The rearrangement uses TRBV6-5 and TRBJ2-6, with D unclear. Germline V gene sequence: CDR1 MNHEY, CDR2 SVGAGI. Trimming cost V 1 base and J 0 bases, with 4 bases left between them. CDR3 length: 15 residues. CDR3 protein: CASSYWISGANVLTF. Here the CDR3 DNA reads TGTGCCAGCAGTTACTGGATCTCTGGGGCCAACGTCCTGACTTTC.

The chain links TRBV14 to TRBJ2-1; possible D gene TRBD1, 5 bases. Germline V gene lookup returns CDR1 SGHDN and CDR2 FVKESK. The V end lost 1 base, the J end lost 2 bases, and 9 bases lay between the germline ends. This CDR3 spans 15 amino acids. CDR3 DNA sequence: TGTGCCAGCAGCCAAGGCCTAGGGGCCTACAATGAGCAGTTCTTC. Translated: CASSQGLGAYNEQFF.

The rearrangement uses TRBV11-1 and TRBJ1-1, with D maybe TRBD1 (6 bases). CDR1 SGHAT and CDR2 FQDESV come from the germline V gene (reference sequence). CDR3 length equals 13 residues. The V end was cut by 6 bases, the J end by 5 bases, with 13 bases between. As DNA, the CDR3 is TGTGCCAGCAGACCCACAGGGAGAACTGAAGCTTTCTTT. Encoded protein: CASRPTGRTEAFF.

This sequence joins TRBV10-3 and TRBJ1-2; the D is unclear. Germline V lookup: CDR1 ENHRY, CDR2 SYGVKD. The CDR3 runs 14 residues. V dropped 6 bases and J dropped 5 bases, with 16 bases sitting between them. CDR3 bases: TGTGCCATCAGCCCCGATATGGACGCTTATGGCTACACCTTC. Translation: CAISPDMDAYGYTF.

The chain has TRBV28 and TRBJ1-4, with 7 nucleotides matching TRBD1. The V and J ends lost 4 bases and 4 bases, in that order; junction bases with no gene match: 6. CDR1 is MDHEN, CDR2 SYDVKM, per germline. The CDR3 totals 15 residues. CDR3: CASSSPRDSNEKLFF. In DNA form, the CDR3 reads TGTGCCAGCAGTTCCCCTCGGGACAGTAATGAAAAACTGTTTTTT.

The CDR3 DNA reads as TGTGCCAGCAGCGCCGGGACTAGCGGGAACACCGGGGAGCTGTTTTTT. Encoded protein: CASSAGTSGNTGELFF. The chain uses TRBV7-3 and TRBJ2-2; 11 nucleotides align to TRBD2. The J segment lost 1 base and the V segment lost 5 bases, leaving 3 bases of the junction unmatched. The CDR3 loop spans 16 amino acids. Germline V gene sequence: CDR1 SGHTA, CDR2 FQGTGA.

This chain connects TRBV19 to TRBJ1-4; D is undetermined. Trimming stripped 5 bases from V and 3 bases from J, with 13 bases between. Germline CDR1 is LNHDA and CDR2 is SQIVND (reference sequence). This CDR3 region has 15 residues. The CDR3 region is CASSPGEVSNEKLFF. CDR3 sequence (DNA): TGTGCCAGTAGTCCCGGGGAGGTGTCTAATGAAAAACTGTTTTTT.